The entry that follows covers one T cell receptor (beta chain) sequence. This specimen comes from a study of blood T cell repertoires in COVID-19. Overall study context: In each case, the material was cDNA or gDNA derived from T cells, B-cell-depleted T cells, or PBMCs.

V shed 0 bases and J shed 3 bases, with 7 bases lying between them. CDR1 SGHRS and CDR2 YFSETQ come from the germline V gene. CDR3 length: 14 residues. Profiled with immunoSEQ multiplex PCR; TCRdb holds only in-frame clones, not every one. The sample lists 140,000 to 150,000 clones; around four fifths were seen once. The receptor's source is a woman between 40 and 50 years old with active or convalescent COVID-19. Material: peripheral blood. The chain joins TRBV5-1 to TRBJ1-3; D is undetermined. The CDR3 bases are TGCGCCAGCAGCTTGGAGCGGGATGGAAACACCATATATTTT. It specifies CASSLERDGNTIYF.